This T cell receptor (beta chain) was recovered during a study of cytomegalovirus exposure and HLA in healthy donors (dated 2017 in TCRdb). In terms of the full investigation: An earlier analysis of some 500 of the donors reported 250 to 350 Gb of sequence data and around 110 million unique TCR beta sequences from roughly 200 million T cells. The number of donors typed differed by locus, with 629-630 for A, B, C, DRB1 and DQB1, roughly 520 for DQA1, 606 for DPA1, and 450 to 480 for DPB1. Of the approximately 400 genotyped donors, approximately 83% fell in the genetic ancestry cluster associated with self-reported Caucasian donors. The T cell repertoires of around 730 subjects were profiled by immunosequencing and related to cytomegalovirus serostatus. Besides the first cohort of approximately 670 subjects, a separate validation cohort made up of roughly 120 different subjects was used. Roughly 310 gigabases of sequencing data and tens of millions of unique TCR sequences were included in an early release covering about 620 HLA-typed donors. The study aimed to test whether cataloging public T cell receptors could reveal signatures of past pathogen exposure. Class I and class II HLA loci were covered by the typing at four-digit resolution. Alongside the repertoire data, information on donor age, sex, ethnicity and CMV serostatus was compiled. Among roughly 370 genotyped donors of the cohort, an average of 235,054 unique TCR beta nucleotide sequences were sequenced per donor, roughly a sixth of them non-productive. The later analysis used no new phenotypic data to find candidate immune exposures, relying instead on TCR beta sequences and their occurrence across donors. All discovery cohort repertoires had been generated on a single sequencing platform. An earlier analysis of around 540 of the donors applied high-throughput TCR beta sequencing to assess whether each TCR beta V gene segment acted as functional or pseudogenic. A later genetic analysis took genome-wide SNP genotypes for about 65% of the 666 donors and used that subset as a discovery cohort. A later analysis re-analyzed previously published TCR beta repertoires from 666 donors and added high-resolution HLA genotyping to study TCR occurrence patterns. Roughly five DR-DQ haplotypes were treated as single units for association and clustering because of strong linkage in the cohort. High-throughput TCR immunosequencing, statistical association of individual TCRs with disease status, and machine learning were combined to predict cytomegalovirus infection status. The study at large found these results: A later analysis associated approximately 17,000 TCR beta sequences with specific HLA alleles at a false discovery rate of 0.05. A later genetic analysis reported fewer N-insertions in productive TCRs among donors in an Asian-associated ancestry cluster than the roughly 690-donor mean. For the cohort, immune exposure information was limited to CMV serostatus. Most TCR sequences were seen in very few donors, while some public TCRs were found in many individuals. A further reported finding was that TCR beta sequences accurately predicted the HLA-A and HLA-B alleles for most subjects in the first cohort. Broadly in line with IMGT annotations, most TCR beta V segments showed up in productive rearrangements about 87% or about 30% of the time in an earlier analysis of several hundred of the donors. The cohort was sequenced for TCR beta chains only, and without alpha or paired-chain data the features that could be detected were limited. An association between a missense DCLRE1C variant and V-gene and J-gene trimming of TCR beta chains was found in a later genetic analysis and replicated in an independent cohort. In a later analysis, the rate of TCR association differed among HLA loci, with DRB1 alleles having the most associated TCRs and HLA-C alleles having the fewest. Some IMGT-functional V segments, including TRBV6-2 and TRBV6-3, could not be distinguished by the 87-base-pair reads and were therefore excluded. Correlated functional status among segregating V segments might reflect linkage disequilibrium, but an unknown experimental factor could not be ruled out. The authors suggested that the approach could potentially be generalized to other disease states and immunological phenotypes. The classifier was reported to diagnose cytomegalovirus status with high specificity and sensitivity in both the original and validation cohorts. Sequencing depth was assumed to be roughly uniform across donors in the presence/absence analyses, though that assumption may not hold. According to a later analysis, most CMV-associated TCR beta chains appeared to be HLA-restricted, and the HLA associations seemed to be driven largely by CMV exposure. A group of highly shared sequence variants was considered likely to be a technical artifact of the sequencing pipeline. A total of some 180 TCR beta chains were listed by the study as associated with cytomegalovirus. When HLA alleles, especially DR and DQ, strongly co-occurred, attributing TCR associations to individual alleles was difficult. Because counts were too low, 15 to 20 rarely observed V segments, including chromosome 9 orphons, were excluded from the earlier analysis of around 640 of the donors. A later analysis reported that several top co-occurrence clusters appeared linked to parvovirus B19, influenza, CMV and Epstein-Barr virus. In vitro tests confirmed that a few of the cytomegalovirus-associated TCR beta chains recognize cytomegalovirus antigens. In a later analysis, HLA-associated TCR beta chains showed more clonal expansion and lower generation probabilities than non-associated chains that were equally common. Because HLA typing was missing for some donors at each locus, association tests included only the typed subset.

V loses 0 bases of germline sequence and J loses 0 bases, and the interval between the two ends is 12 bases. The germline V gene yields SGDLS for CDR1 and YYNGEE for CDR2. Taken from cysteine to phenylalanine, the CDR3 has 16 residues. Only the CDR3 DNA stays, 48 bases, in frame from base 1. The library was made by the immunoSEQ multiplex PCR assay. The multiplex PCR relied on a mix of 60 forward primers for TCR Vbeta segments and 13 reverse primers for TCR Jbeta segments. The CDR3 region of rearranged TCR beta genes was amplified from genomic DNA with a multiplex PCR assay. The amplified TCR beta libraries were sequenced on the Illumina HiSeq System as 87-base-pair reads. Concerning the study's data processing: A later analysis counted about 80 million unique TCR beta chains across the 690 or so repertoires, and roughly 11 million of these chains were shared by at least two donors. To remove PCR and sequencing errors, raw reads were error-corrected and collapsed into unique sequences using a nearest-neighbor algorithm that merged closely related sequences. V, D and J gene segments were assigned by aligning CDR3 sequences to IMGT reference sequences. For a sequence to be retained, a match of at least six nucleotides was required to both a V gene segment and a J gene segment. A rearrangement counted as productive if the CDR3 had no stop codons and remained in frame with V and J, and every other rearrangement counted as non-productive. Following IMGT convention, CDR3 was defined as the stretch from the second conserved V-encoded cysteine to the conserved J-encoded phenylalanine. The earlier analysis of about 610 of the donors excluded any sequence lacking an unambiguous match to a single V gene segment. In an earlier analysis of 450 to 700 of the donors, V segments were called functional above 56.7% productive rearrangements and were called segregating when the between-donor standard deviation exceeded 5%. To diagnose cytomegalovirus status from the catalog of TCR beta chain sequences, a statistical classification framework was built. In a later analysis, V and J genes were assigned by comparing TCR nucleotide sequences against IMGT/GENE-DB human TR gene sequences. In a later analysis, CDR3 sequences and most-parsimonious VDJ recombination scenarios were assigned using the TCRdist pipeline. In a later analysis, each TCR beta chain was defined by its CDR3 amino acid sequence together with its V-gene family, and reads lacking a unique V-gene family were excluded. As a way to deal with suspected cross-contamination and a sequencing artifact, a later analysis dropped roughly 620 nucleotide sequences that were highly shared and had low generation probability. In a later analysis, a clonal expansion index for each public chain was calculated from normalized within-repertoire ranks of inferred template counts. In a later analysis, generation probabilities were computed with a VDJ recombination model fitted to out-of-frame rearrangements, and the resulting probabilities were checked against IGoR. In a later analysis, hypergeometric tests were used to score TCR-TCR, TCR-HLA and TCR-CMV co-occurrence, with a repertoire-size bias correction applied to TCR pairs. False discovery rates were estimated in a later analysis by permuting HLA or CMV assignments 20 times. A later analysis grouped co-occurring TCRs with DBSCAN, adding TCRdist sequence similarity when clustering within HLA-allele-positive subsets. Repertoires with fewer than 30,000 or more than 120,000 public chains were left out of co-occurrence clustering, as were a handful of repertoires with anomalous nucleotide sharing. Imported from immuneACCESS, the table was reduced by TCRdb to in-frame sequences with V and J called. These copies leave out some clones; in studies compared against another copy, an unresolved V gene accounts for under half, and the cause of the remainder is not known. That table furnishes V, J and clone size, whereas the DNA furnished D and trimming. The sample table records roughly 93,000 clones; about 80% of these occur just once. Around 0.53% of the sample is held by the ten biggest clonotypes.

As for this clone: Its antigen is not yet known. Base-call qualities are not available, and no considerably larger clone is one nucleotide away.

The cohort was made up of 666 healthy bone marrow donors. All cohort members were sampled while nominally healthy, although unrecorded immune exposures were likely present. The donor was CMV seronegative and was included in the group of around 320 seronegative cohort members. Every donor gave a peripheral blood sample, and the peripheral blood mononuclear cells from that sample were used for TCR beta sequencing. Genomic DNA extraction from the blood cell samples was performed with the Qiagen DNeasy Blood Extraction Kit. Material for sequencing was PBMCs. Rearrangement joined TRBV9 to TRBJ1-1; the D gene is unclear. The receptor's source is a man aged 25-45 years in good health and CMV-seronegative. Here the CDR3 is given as CASSVVSAGVNTEAFF. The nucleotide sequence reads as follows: TGTGCCAGCAGCGTAGTTTCCGCGGGAGTGAACACTGAAGCTTTCTTT.